This T cell receptor beta chain is from a study of blood T cell repertoires in COVID-19. The method was immunoSEQ multiplex PCR; TCRdb's version includes in-frame clones alone and lacks a portion of them. This table has some 200,000 clones, around 86% appearing once. Germline-derived CDR1 and CDR2 are MNHEY and SVGAGI. Trimming removed 5 bases from V and 4 bases from J; junction bases left unmatched: 7. This CDR3 contains 15 residues. The sample comprised peripheral blood. The sequence was obtained from a man between 45 and 60 years old with acute or convalescent COVID-19. The V gene is TRBV6-5, the J gene TRBJ2-1, with 8 nucleotides matching TRBD1. The CDR3 protein is CASSTGTGRYNEQFF. Here the CDR3 DNA reads TGTGCCAGCAGTACCGGGACAGGTAGATACAATGAGCAGTTCTTC.